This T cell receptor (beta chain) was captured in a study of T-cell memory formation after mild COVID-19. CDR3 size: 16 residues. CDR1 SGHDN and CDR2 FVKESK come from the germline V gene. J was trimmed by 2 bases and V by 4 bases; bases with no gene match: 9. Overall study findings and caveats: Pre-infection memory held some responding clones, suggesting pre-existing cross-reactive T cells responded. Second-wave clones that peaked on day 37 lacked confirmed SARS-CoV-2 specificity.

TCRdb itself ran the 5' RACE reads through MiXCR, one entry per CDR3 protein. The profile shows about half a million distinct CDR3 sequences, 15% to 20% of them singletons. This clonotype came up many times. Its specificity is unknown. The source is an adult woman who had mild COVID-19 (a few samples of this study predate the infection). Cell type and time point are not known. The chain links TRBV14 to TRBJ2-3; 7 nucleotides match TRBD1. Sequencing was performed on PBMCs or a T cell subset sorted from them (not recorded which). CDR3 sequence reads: CASSPLRQGPTDTQYF. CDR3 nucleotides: TGTGCCAGCAGCCCTCTAAGACAGGGACCCACAGATACGCAGTATTTT.